Listed below are T cell receptor beta chains from one sample, sequenced in a study of blood T cells in healthy people across ages. TCRdb independently ran MiXCR on the 5' RACE reads; one entry per CDR3 protein. The sample consists of hundreds of thousands of distinct CDR3 sequences, over 45% of them appearing once. Sequenced input: blood. These receptor sequences come from an older woman in good health. CDR3s include the opening cysteine and the closing phenylalanine or tryptophan. A D gene is named only where the DNA matches it firmly. For some rows the clone size is stated as once, few or many, or as a class when expanded; others skip it.

v_call	clone_size	j_call	d_call	cdr3_nt	cdr3_aa
TRBV6-5	NA	TRBJ2-1	NA	TGTGCCAGCAGTCGACAGGAAAGCTCCTACAATGAGCAGTTCTTC	CASSRQESSYNEQFF
TRBV2	NA	TRBJ2-7	TRBD2	TGTGCCGCTAGACTAGCGGGAAGCTACGAGCAGTACTTC	CAARLAGSYEQYF
TRBV7-9	NA	TRBJ1-6	NA	TGTGCCAGCAGCTTATATAGGTCGGCAGCGGGGCAAGATTCACCCCTCCACTTT	CASSLYRSAAGQDSPLHF
TRBV5-5	NA	TRBJ2-7	NA	TGTGCCAGCAGCTTCCGACAGTCTGAGGACGAGCAGTACTTC	CASSFRQSEDEQYF
TRBV7-3	NA	TRBJ2-6	NA	TGTGCCAGCAGCCTCCCAGCAGGAGCCCTCTCTGGGGCCAACGTCCTGACTTTC	CASSLPAGALSGANVLTF
TRBV9	NA	TRBJ2-1	TRBD1	TGTGCCAGCAACCCCCGGGACAGATACAATGAGCAGTTCTTC	CASNPRDRYNEQFF
TRBV20-1	NA	TRBJ2-3	NA	TGCAGTGCTAGAGATCTTGGGGGCTCTAGCACAGATACGCAGTATTTT	CSARDLGGSSTDTQYF
TRBV9	once	TRBJ1-1	NA	TGTGCCAGCAGCGTAGGAGGAGGGTGGAACACTGAAGCTTTCTTT	CASSVGGGWNTEAFF
TRBV20-1	NA	TRBJ1-2	NA	TGCAGTGCTACGGGGGGGGCTGACTATGGCTACACCTTC	CSATGGADYGYTF
TRBV10-2	NA	TRBJ2-1	TRBD2	TGCGCCAGCAGCGGACTAGACAATGAGCAGTTCTTC	CASSGLDNEQFF
TRBV4-2	few	TRBJ2-7	NA	TGTGCCAGCAGCCAGCCTCTAGCCGCCTACGAGCAGTACTTC	CASSQPLAAYEQYF
TRBV3-1	few	TRBJ2-7	NA	TGTGCCAGCAGCTCAGTACGGCGACACGAGCAGTACTTC	CASSSVRRHEQYF
TRBV20-1	few	TRBJ2-5	TRBD2	TGCAGTGCCAAGGCCTTCGGGAGGTTGGGGGAGACCCAGTACTTC	CSAKAFGRLGETQYF
TRBV28	once	TRBJ2-3	NA	TGTGCCAGCAGTTTTCCTTTATCCGGGAGACCCACAGATACGCAGTATTTT	CASSFPLSGRPTDTQYF
TRBV20-1	few	TRBJ2-5	NA	TGCAGTGCTAGAGCCGGGGTGGCTCGGAGAGAGACCCAGTACTTC	CSARAGVARRETQYF
TRBV5-1	few	TRBJ2-1	NA	TGCGCCAGCAGCTTGGACGACAGGTTAAGCAATGAGCAGTTCTTC	CASSLDDRLSNEQFF
TRBV28	NA	TRBJ2-3	NA	TGTGCCAGCATCCTGGACGGAGGCACAGATACGCAGTATTTT	CASILDGGTDTQYF
TRBV10-2	NA	TRBJ2-1	TRBD2	TGCGCCAGCAGTGAGGAGGCGGGAGGGGTGGGGGAGTCCTACAATGAGCAGTTCTTC	CASSEEAGGVGESYNEQFF
TRBV11-2	NA	TRBJ2-6	NA	TGTGCCAGCAGCTCGGATGGAGGGGCCAACGTCCTGACTTTC	CASSSDGGANVLTF
TRBV7-2	NA	TRBJ2-5	NA	TGTGCCAGCAGCCCCTCGCTGTCCCAAGAGACCCAGTACTTC	CASSPSLSQETQYF
TRBV6-5	NA	TRBJ1-1	TRBD1	TGTGCCAGCAGAGACAGGGGGTTGACTGAAGCTTTCTTT	CASRDRGLTEAFF
TRBV7-2	NA	TRBJ1-2	NA	TGTGCCAGCAGCTTAGAAGGAGGGCAGGGTTCCAACTATGGCTACACCTTC	CASSLEGGQGSNYGYTF
TRBV20-1	NA	TRBJ2-7	NA	TGCAGTGCTAGAGCTCCAGCGCTAGGGGACGAGCAGTACTTC	CSARAPALGDEQYF
TRBV18	NA	TRBJ2-1	TRBD2	TGTGCCAGCTCACCAAGCGGGAGAAATGAGCAGTTCTTC	CASSPSGRNEQFF
TRBV12-3/TRBV12-4	NA	TRBJ2-5	TRBD2	TGTGCCAGCAGTGTGACTAGCGGGAAACTCATGCAGTACTTC	CASSVTSGKLMQYF
TRBV21-1	few	TRBJ2-1	NA	TGTGCCAGCAGCAAAGTATGGACTAGCGGCCCCAATGAGCAGTTCTTC	CASSKVWTSGPNEQFF
TRBV20-1	NA	TRBJ2-3	TRBD1	TGCAGTGCCTGGGACAGGACACGAAGCACACGCACAGATACGCAGTATTTT	CSAWDRTRSTRTDTQYF
TRBV7-3	NA	TRBJ1-4	NA	TGTGCCAGCAGCTCTCAGGGGACCACTAATGAAAAACTGTTTTTT	CASSSQGTTNEKLFF
TRBV28	once	TRBJ2-1	TRBD1	TGTGCCAGCAGTTGGGACAGGGGGAGGTACAATGAGCAGTTCTTC	CASSWDRGRYNEQFF
TRBV6-2/TRBV6-3	NA	TRBJ2-5	NA	TGTGCCAGCAGTAGGCGGGCGAGGGACCAAGAGACCCAGTACTTC	CASSRRARDQETQYF
TRBV20-1	few	TRBJ2-3	NA	TGCAGTGCTAGAAAGACCACAGATACGCAGTATTTT	CSARKTTDTQYF
TRBV28	NA	TRBJ2-5	NA	TGTGCCAGCAGTGGGTCGGGATCGCGGGGCCCGCAAGAGACCCAGTACTTC	CASSGSGSRGPQETQYF
TRBV20-1	NA	TRBJ1-1	NA	TGCAGTGCTAGTGTAGGGGCGGGCGCTGAAGCTTTCTTT	CSASVGAGAEAFF
TRBV29-1	NA	TRBJ1-4	NA	TGCAGCGCGGAAACAGGTAGTGATGAAAAACTGTTTTTT	CSAETGSDEKLFF
TRBV4-3	NA	TRBJ2-4	TRBD2	TGCGCCAGCAGCCCCGTAGGTCCCGGGGGGGACATTCAGTACTTC	CASSPVGPGGDIQYF
TRBV11-3	NA	TRBJ2-5	NA	TGTGCCAGCAGCCCCCAGGGAGCGGGTTCGTCTGGGGAGACCCAGTACTTC	CASSPQGAGSSGETQYF
TRBV4-2	few	TRBJ2-3	TRBD2	TGTGCCAGCAGCCGGACTAGCGGGACTACAGATACGCAGTATTTT	CASSRTSGTTDTQYF
TRBV20-1	NA	TRBJ2-3	TRBD2	TGCAGTGCCCCCGGGAGGGCGGGCACAGATACGCAGTATTTT	CSAPGRAGTDTQYF
TRBV5-1	few	TRBJ2-7	TRBD2	TGCGCCAGCAGCACGAAGGGAGGGTACGAGCAGTACTTC	CASSTKGGYEQYF
TRBV20-1	NA	TRBJ2-2	NA	TGCAGTGCTAGAGATCGAAATAGGGGGAAAGGGGAGCTGTTTTTT	CSARDRNRGKGELFF
TRBV27	NA	TRBJ2-1	TRBD2	TGTGCCAGCAGCCTCGGACTAGCGGGGACGTACAATGAGCAGTTCTTC	CASSLGLAGTYNEQFF
TRBV27	NA	TRBJ2-2	TRBD2	TGTGCCAGCAGTTTAGTAGCGGGAGGGCCGAGGACCGGGGAGCTGTTTTTT	CASSLVAGGPRTGELFF
TRBV29-1	many	TRBJ2-3	TRBD2	TGCAGCGGACGGCGGGGGAGCACAGATACGCAGTATTTT	CSGRRGSTDTQYF
TRBV7-9	NA	TRBJ2-1	NA	TGTGCCAGCGGTGAACACAATGAGCGGTTCTTC	CASGEHNERFF
TRBV11-2	NA	TRBJ2-5	TRBD2	TGTGCCAGCAGCGTTTTCTCGGGACTACTCCAAGAGACCCAGTACTTC	CASSVFSGLLQETQYF
TRBV5-1	NA	TRBJ2-1	TRBD1	TGCGCCAGCATCCCTGGGACAGAGGGCAACAATGAGCAGTTCTTC	CASIPGTEGNNEQFF
TRBV20-1	NA	TRBJ1-5	TRBD1	TGCAGTGCTAGGCTACCTCAGGGGGCACGTCAGCCCCAGCATTTT	CSARLPQGARQPQHF
TRBV4-1	few	TRBJ2-3	NA	TGCGCCAGCAGCCAAGATCGCTCCCCAATAGCAGATACGCAGTATTTT	CASSQDRSPIADTQYF
TRBV5-1	NA	TRBJ2-7	TRBD2	TGCGCCAGCAGCTCTTACCTAGCGGAACCCACCTACGAGCAGTACTTC	CASSSYLAEPTYEQYF
TRBV3-1	NA	TRBJ2-7	NA	TGTGCCAGCAGCCAAGAAGGGACTTCCTACGAGCAGTACTTC	CASSQEGTSYEQYF
TRBV29-1	once	TRBJ1-1	NA	TGCAGCGTAAATCCGGGCGGCACTGAAGCTTTCTTT	CSVNPGGTEAFF
TRBV5-1	once	TRBJ2-7	TRBD2	TGCGCCAGCAGCCCGGACACTAGCGGGAGTTCCTACGAGCAGTACTTC	CASSPDTSGSSYEQYF
TRBV3-1	NA	TRBJ2-4	NA	TGTGCCAGCAGGGACAGAAGTAACATTCAGTACTTC	CASRDRSNIQYF
TRBV7-3	NA	TRBJ2-7	TRBD2	TGTGCCAGCAGCTTACTAGCGGGAGTATCCTACAATGAGCAGTACTTC	CASSLLAGVSYNEQYF
TRBV28	once	TRBJ2-7	TRBD2	TGTGCCAGCAGCGAAACTAGCGGGGGTACCTACGAGCAGTACTTC	CASSETSGGTYEQYF
TRBV2	NA	TRBJ1-4	NA	TGTGCCAGCAGTGAAGCGTTCGGGAAACTGTTTTTT	CASSEAFGKLFF
TRBV5-1	few	TRBJ1-2	NA	TGCGCCAGCAGCTTTAGTCCGAGCTATGGCTACACCTTC	CASSFSPSYGYTF